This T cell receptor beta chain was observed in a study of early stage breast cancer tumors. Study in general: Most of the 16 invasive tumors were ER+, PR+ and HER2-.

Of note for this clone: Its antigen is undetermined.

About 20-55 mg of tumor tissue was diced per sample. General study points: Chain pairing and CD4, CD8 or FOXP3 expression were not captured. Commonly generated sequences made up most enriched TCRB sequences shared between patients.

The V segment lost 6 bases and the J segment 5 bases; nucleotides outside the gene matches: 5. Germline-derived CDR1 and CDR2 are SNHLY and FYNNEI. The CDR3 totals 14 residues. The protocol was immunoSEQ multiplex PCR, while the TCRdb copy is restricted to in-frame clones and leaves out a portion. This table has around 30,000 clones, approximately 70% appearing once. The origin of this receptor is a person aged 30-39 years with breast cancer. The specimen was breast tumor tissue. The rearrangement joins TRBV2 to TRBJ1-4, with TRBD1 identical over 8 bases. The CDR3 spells CASRYRGGNEKLFF. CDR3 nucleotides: TGTGCCAGCAGGTACAGGGGGGGAAATGAAAAACTGTTTTTT.